This TCR beta chain stems from a study of identical twins. CDR1 is DFQATT, CDR2 SNEGSKA, per germline (reference sequence). The CDR3 covers 14 residues. V lost 6 bases and J 0 bases, leaving 11 bases between the germline ends. Overall study results and limits: Partial confounding of zero-insertion analyses by invariant MAIT and iNKT cells was possible.

This clonotype has ten or more counts. Its cognate antigen is unknown. TCRdb re-derived calls from the 5' RACE reads in MiXCR, one entry per CDR3 protein. The repertoire holds about 100,000 distinct CDR3 sequences, with 4.5% to 6.5% as singletons. The sequenced material came from memory T cells sorted from blood. The J gene is TRBJ2-2, the V gene TRBV20-1; TRBD2 might be the D (5 bases). This clonotype was sampled from a woman between 45 and 65 years old in good health. CDR3 loop: CSAETGTNTGELFF. The CDR3 DNA follows: TGCAGTGCCGAGACCGGGACGAACACCGGGGAGCTGTTTTTT.